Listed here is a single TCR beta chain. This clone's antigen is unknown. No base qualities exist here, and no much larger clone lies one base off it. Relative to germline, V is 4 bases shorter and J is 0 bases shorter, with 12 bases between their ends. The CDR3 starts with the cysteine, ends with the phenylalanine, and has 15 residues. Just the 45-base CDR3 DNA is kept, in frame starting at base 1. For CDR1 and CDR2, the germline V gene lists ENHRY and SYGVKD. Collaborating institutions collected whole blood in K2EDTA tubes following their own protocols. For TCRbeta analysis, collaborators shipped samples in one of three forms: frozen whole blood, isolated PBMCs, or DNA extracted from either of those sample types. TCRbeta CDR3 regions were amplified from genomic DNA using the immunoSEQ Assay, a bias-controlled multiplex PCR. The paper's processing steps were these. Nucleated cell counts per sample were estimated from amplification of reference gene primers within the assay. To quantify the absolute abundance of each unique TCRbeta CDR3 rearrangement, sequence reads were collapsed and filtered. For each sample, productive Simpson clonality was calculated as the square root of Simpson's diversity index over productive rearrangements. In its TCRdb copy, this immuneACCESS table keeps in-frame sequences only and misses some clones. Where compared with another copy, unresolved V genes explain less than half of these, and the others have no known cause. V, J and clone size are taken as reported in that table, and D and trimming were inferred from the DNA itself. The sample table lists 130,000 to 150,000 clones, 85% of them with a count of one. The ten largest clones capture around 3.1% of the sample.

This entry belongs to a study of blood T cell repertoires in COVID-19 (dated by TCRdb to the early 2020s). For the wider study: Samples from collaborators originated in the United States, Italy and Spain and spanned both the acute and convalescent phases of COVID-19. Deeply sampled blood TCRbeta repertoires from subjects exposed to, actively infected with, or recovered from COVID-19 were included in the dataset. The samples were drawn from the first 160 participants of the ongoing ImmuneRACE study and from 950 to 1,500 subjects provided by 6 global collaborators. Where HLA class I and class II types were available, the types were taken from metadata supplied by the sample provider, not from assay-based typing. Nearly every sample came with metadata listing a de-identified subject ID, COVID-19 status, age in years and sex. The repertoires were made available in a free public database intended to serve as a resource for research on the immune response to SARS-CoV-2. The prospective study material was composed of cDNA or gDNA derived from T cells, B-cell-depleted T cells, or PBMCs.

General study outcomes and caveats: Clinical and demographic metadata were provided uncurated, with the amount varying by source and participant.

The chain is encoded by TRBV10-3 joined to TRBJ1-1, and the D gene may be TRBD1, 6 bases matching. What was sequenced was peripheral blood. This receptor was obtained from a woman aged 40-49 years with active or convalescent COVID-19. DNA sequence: TGTGCCATCAGTGCAAACAGGGCTCTGAACACTGAAGCTTTCTTT. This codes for CAISANRALNTEAFF.